This TCR beta chain is drawn from a study of blood T cell repertoires in COVID-19. Study-wide background: COVID-19 samples collected from the United States, Italy and Spain covered acute and convalescent phases.

Sequencing was performed with immunoSEQ multiplex PCR; in TCRdb, only in-frame clones are kept and a portion is missing. The sample has fewer than 350,000 clones, around 90% seen once; the top ten hold 5% to 5.5%. The CDR3 extends over 16 amino acids. Trimming cost V 5 bases and J 6 bases; bases outside gene matches: 12. Germline CDR1 reads KGHDR; CDR2 reads SFDVKD. J is TRBJ2-3 and V is TRBV24-1; 8 bases line up with TRBD2. The sequence came from a man aged 55 to 69 who had recovered from COVID-19. Material: PBMCs or T cells enriched from blood (not recorded which). The CDR3 bases are TGTGCCACCAGTGGTATACCGGGGGGGTCGTTTGATACGCAGTATTTT. Its protein product is CATSGIPGGSFDTQYF.